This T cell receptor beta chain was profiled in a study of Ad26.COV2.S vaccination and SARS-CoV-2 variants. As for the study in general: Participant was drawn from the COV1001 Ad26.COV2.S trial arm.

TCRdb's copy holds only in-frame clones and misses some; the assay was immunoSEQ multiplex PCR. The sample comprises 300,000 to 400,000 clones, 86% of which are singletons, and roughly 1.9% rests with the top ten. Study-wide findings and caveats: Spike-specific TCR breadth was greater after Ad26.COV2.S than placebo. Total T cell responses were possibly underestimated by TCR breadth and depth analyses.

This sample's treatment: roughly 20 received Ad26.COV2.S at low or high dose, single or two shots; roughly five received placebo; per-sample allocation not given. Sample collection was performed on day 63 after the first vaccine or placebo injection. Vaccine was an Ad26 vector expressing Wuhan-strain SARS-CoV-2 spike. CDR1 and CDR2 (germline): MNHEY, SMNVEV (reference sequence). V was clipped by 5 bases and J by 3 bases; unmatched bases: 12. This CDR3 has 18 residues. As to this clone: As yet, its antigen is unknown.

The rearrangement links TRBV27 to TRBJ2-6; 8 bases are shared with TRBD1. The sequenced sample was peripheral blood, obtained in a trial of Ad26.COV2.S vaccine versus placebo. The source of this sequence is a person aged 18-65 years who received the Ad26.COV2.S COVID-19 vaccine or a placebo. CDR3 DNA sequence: TGTGCCAGCAGTACATACAGGGGGTCCCTCGGTGGGGCCAACGTCCTGACTTTC. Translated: CASSTYRGSLGGANVLTF.